The 10 T cell receptor beta chains below come from one sample, sequenced in a study of early stage breast cancer tumors. Using immunoSEQ multiplex PCR, the repertoire was profiled, and TCRdb retains in-frame clones only, with some absent. This table has about 6,000 clones, over 65% appearing once. The specimen sequenced was normal breast tissue next to the tumor. Receptor source: an older person with breast cancer.

The chain employs TRBV9 and TRBJ1-1, with a possible D match to TRBD1 (5 bases). CDR3 length equals 14 residues. V was clipped by 0 bases and J by 5 bases, with 11 bases between them. Germline V gene lookup returns CDR1 SGDLS and CDR2 YYNGEE. As DNA, the CDR3 is TGTGCCAGCAGCGTAGGAGGGGAGGGGACTGAAGCTTTCTTT. It codes for CASSVGGEGTEAFF.

The V call is TRBV10-3, the J call TRBJ1-4; D might be TRBD1 (5 bases). This CDR3 is 14 amino acids long. Trimming removed 5 bases from V and 1 base from J, with 8 bases in between. The germline gives CDR1 ENHRY, CDR2 SYGVKD. The CDR3 DNA reads as TGTGCCATCAGTAGCGGGGGAACTAATGAAAAACTGTTTTTT. Translating gives CAISSGGTNEKLFF.

V is TRBV27 and J is TRBJ2-5; possible D gene TRBD1, 8 bases. Germline CDR1 is MNHEY and CDR2 is SMNVEV (reference sequence). CDR3 length equals 14 residues. Trimming left V 8 bases short and J 2 bases short, with 15 bases between. The DNA for the CDR3 is TGTGCCAGCTCCGACAGGGGAGGGCAAGAGACCCAGTACTTC. Translating gives CASSDRGGQETQYF.

The V and J genes are TRBV5-1 and TRBJ1-2; D is perhaps TRBD1 (6 bases). CDR3 length: 17 residues. Germline assignment: CDR1 SGHRS and CDR2 YFSETQ. The ends were cut back, 0 bases at V and 2 bases at J, with 17 bases in the middle. CDR3 residues: CASSLDGRGMKNYGYTF. In nucleotides, the CDR3 is TGCGCCAGCAGCTTGGACGGCAGGGGAATGAAGAACTATGGCTACACCTTC.

The V gene is TRBV29-1, the J gene TRBJ2-3, with a tentative D call TRBD1 (6 bases). V was shortened by 4 bases and J by 2 bases, with 16 bases between the two germline ends. Germline CDR1 reads SQVTM; CDR2 reads ANQGSEA. The CDR3 is 15 amino acids. CDR3 region: CSVGTAPAVTDTQYF. The CDR3 region has the DNA TGCAGCGTTGGGACAGCCCCCGCCGTCACAGATACGCAGTATTTT.

The rearrangement joins TRBV11-2 to TRBJ2-6; 9 nucleotides align to TRBD1. Trimming cost V 0 bases and J 10 bases; bases outside gene matches: 4. The CDR3 contains 15 residues. Germline V gene lookup returns CDR1 SGHAT and CDR2 FQNNGV. In DNA form, the CDR3 reads TGTGCCAGCAGCTTAGAACCGACAGGGGGAAACGTCCTGACTTTC. Translated, it gives CASSLEPTGGNVLTF.

This rearrangement joins TRBV11-2 to TRBJ2-7; the match to TRBD2 covers 11 bases. Germline V lookup: CDR1 SGHAT, CDR2 FQNNGV. The CDR3 extends over 14 amino acids. V gave up 8 bases and J gave up 1 base; unmatched junction bases: 4. The CDR3 spells CASQTSGNSYEQYF. In DNA, the CDR3 is TGTGCCAGCCAGACTAGCGGGAATTCCTACGAGCAGTACTTC.

There are a few counts of this clone. The J gene is TRBJ2-7, the V gene TRBV13; TRBD1 aligns across 7 bases. In germline, CDR1 is PRHDT, CDR2 FYEKMQ (reference sequence). The CDR3 has 14 amino acids. J gave up 2 bases and V 2 bases, and 3 bases lay outside the gene matches. This CDR3 reads CASSLRTGAYEQYF. The DNA for the CDR3 is TGTGCCAGCAGCTTAAGGACAGGAGCCTACGAGCAGTACTTC.

The chain recombines TRBV28 with TRBJ2-5, with 12 positions matching TRBD2. Germline V gene data show CDR1 as MDHEN and CDR2 as SYDVKM. This CDR3 is 17 amino acids long. V shed 6 bases, J shed 4 bases, and the junction held 12 bases outside the gene matches. The DNA of the CDR3 is TGTGCCAGCAGGGGGGCGGGACTAGCGGGTCTAGTAGAGACCCAGTACTTC. This encodes CASRGAGLAGLVETQYF. Based on the CDR3 plus reference TRBV28 and TRBJ2-5, the full variable domain is DVKVTQSSRYLVKRTGEKVFLECVQDMDHENMFWYRQDPGLGLRLIYFSYDVKMKEKGDIPEGYSVSREKKERFSLILESASTNQTSMYLCASRGAGLAGLVETQYFGPGTRLLVL.

CDR3 nucleotides: TGTGCCAGCAGCCTCATCCGCGGGGGACCCACAGATACGCAGTATTTT. Translation: CASSLIRGGPTDTQYF. The chain recombines TRBV5-6 with TRBJ2-3; 7 nucleotides match TRBD2. This CDR3 contains 16 residues. V shed 4 bases and J 2 bases; nucleotides not matched to a gene: 10. The V gene's germline CDR1 is SGHDT and CDR2 YYEEEE. Looking up the rest from reference TRBV5-6 and TRBJ2-3 gives the full variable domain: DAGVTQSPTHLIKTRGQQVTLRCSPKSGHDTVSWYQQALGQGPQFIFQYYEEEERQRGNFPDRFSGHQFPNYSSELNVNALLLGDSALYLCASSLIRGGPTDTQYFGPGTRLTVL.